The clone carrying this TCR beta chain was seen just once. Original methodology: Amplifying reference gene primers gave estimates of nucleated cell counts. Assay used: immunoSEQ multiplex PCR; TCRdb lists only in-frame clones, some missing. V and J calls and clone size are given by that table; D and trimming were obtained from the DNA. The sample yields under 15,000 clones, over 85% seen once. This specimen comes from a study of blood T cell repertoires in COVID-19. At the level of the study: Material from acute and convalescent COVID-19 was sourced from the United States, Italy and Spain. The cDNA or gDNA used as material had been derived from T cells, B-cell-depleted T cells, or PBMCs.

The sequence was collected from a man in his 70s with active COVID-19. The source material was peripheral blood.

The CDR3 nucleotides are TGTGCCAGCACCCAGGCGGAGCGGTTCATGCAGTTCTTC. Its protein is CASTQAERFMQFF. The V gene is TRBV14, the J gene TRBJ2-1, with D possibly being TRBD2 (5 bases). CDR3 length equals 13 residues. Germline CDR1 SGHDN, CDR2 FVKESK. Trimming removed 7 bases from V and 12 bases from J, with 19 bases in between.